Given below is one T cell receptor (beta chain) in context. Its antigen specificity is not known. Within one base of it there is no much larger clone, and no base qualities were kept. These data come from a study of OX40 agonist ivuxolimab in advanced cancers. With respect to the entire study: Ivuxolimab was a fully human IgG2 agonistic monoclonal antibody targeting the costimulatory receptor OX40 (CD134). Peripheral TCRbeta sequencing was intended to test whether TCR sequence diversity was altered and clonal T-cell expansion was caused by ivuxolimab. Intravenous ivuxolimab was administered to patients every 2 weeks at six dose levels: 0.01, 0.1, 0.3, 1.5, 3 and 10 mg/kg. A male proportion of 75% to 85% and a mean age of approximately 58 years, ranging from 23 to 79, were recorded for the dose-escalation cohort. Of the roughly 52 dose-escalation patients, hepatocellular carcinoma was present in about 19, melanoma in approximately 15, renal cell carcinoma in 9 and head and neck cancer in 9. Patients were allowed to have had prior anti-PD-1, anti-PD-L1 or anti-CTLA-4 therapy, and around 40% of the dose-escalation patients had previously received checkpoint inhibitors. Partial responses occurred in three dose-escalation patients: two with cutaneous melanoma and one with hepatocellular carcinoma. The paper covers the monotherapy dose-escalation part of the phase I ivuxolimab trial, which included N ≈ 50 patients. Broad study findings and their caveats: At doses from 0.1 to 3.0 mg/kg, clonal expansion was seen in both CD4+ and CD8+ blood T cells between baseline and week 6. The antigen specificity of the clonally expanded peripheral T cells was not determined. After ivuxolimab, expanded clones were on average more numerous among CD8+ T cells than among CD4+ T cells. Partial responders in the 0.1-3.0 mg/kg groups had among the lowest normalized peripheral clonal expansion, especially among CD8+ T cells. Low levels of normalized T-cell clonal expansion were also shown by some nonresponding patients.

Based on the germline V gene (reference sequence), the CDR1 and CDR2 sequences are GTSNPN and SVGIG. The CDR3, from cysteine to phenylalanine, totals 14 residues. The entry retains the CDR3 DNA only, 42 bases that are in frame from base 1. V is clipped by 4 bases and J by 2 bases, and the sequence between their germline boundaries is 14 bases long. Patients with autoimmune disease history or receiving systemic immunosuppression were excluded from the trial. Peripheral blood for TCR sequencing was drawn from every dose cohort at baseline, at cycle 4 day 1 and at cycle 7 day 1. Samples came from an open-label, multicenter, first-in-human phase I dose-escalation trial of ivuxolimab. Adults with locally advanced or metastatic melanoma, renal cell, hepatocellular, or head and neck squamous cell carcinoma were enrolled in the trial. Before TCR sequencing, CD4+ T cells and CD8+ T cells from peripheral blood were sorted into separate populations.

To sequence the TCRbeta CDR3 region, genomic DNA was isolated from the sorted cells. TCRbeta CDR3 regions were sequenced using the immunoSEQ Assay. Not all clones reach the TCRdb copy of this immuneACCESS table, which keeps in-frame sequences only. Checked studies attribute under half of the gap to unresolved V genes and leave the rest unexplained. The sample table contains some 35,000 clones; only one count was recorded for 76% of them. The top ten hold over 20% of the sample. The sample was CD4+ or CD8+ T cells sorted from blood, taken in a trial of the OX40 agonist ivuxolimab. The origin of this receptor is an adult with an advanced solid tumor such as melanoma, head and neck, liver or kidney cancer. The V and J segments used are TRBV30 and TRBJ1-1; the D segment cannot be called with confidence. The CDR3 region reads CAWNPRGLNTEAFF. The DNA sequence is given as TGTGCCTGGAACCCGAGAGGGCTTAACACTGAAGCTTTCTTT.